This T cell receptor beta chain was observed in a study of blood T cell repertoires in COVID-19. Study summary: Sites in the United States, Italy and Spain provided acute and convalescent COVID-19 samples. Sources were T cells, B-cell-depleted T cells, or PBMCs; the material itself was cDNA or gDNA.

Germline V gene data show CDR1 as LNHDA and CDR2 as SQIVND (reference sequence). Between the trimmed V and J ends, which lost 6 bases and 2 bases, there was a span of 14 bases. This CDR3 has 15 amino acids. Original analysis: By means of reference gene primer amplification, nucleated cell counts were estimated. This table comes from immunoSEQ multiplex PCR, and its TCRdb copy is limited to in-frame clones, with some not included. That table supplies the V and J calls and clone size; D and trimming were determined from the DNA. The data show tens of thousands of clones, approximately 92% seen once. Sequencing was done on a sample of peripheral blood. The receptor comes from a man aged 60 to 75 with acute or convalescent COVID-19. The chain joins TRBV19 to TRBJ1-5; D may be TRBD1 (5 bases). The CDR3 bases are TGTGCCAGTAGAGAGGCCCCAGGGCGCAATCAGCCCCAGCATTTT. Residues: CASREAPGRNQPQHF.